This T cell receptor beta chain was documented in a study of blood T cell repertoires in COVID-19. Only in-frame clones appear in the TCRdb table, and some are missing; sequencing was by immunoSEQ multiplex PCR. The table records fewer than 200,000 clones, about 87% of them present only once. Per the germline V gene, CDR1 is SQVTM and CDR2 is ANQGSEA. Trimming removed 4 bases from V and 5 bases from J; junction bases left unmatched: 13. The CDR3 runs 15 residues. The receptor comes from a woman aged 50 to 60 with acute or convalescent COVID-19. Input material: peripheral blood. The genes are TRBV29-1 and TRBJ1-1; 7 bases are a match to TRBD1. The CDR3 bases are TGCAGCGTTGTAGAAGTTGACAGGGCGAGAACTGAAGCTTTCTTT. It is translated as CSVVEVDRARTEAFF.